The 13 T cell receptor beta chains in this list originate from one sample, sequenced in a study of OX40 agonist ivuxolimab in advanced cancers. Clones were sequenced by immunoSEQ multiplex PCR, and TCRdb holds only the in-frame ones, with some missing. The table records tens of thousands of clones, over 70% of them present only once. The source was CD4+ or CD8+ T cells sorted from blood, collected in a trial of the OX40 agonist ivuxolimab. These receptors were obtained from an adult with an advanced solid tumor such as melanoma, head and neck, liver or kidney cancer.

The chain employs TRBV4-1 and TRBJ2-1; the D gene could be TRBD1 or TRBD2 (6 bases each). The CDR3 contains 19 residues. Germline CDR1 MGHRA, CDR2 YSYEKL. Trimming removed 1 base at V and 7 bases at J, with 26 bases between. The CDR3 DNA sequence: TGCGCCAGCAGCCAAGCTCTGGGATTGAGGGGGGCTGGGAAAAATGAGCAGTTCTTC. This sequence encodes CASSQALGLRGAGKNEQFF.

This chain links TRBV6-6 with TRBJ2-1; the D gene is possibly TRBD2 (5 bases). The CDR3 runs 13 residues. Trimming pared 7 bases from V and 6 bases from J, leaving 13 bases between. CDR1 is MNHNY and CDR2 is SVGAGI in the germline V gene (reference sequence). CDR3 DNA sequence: TGTGCCAGCAATGAGGGATCGATCAATGAGCAGTTCTTC. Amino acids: CASNEGSINEQFF.

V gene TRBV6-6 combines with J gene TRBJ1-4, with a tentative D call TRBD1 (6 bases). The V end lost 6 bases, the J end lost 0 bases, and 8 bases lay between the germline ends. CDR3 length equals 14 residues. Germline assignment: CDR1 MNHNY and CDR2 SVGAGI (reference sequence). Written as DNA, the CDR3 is TGTGCCAGCAGGGACAGATCAACTAATGAAAAACTGTTTTTT. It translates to CASRDRSTNEKLFF.

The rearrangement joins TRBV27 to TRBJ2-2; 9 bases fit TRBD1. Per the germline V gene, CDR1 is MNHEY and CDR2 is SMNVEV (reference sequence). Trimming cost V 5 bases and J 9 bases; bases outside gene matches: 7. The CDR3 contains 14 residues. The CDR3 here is CASSLDRGGRELFF. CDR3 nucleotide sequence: TGTGCCAGCAGTCTTGACAGGGGGGGGCGGGAGCTGTTTTTT.

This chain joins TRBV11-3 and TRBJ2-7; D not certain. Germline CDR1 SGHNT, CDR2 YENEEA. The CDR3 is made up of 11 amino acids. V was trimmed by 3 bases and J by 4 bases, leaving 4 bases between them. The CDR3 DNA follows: TGTGCCAGCAGCTTGCATTACGAGCAGTACTTC. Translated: CASSLHYEQYF.

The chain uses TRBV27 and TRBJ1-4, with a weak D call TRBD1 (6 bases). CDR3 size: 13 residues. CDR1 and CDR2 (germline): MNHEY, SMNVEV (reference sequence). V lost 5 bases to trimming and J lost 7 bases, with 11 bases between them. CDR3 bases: TGTGCCAGCAGTGAAGGGGGTGTTGAAAAACTGTTTTTT. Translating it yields CASSEGGVEKLFF.

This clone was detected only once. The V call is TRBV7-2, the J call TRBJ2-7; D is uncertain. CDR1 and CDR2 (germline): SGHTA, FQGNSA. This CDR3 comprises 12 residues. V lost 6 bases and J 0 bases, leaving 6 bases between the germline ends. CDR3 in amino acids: CASSSNSYEQYF. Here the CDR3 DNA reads TGTGCCAGCAGTTCGAACTCCTACGAGCAGTACTTC.

CDR3 region: CASGGGLSNQPQHF. Here the CDR3 DNA reads TGTGCCAGCGGGGGGGGCCTAAGCAATCAGCCCCAGCATTTT. The chain joins TRBV6-6 to TRBJ1-5, with D possibly matching TRBD1 (6 bases). This CDR3 comprises 14 residues. In germline, CDR1 is MNHNY, CDR2 SVGAGI (reference sequence). V gave up 8 bases and J gave up 1 base, with 12 bases separating them.

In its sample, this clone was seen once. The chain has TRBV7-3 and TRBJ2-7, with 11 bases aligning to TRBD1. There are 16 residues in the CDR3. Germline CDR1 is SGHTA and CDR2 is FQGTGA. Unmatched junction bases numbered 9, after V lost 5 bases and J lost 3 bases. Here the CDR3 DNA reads TGTGCCAGCAGCCCCGGGCCCGGGACAGGGGGCTACGAGCAGTACTTC. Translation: CASSPGPGTGGYEQYF.

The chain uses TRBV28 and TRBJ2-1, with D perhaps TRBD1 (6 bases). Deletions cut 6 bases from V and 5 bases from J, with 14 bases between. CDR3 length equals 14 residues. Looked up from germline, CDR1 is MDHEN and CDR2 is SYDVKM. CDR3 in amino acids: CASRLQGSNNEQFF. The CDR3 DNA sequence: TGTGCCAGCAGGCTTCAGGGGAGCAACAATGAGCAGTTCTTC. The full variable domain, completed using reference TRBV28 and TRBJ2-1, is DVKVTQSSRYLVKRTGEKVFLECVQDMDHENMFWYRQDPGLGLRLIYFSYDVKMKEKGDIPEGYSVSREKKERFSLILESASTNQTSMYLCASRLQGSNNEQFFGPGTRLTVL.

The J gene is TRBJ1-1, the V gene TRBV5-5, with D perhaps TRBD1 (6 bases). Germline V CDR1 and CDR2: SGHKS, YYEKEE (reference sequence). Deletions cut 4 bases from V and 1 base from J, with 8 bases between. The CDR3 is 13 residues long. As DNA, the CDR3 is TGTGCCAGCAGCCTACAGGGGAACACTGAAGCTTTCTTT. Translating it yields CASSLQGNTEAFF.

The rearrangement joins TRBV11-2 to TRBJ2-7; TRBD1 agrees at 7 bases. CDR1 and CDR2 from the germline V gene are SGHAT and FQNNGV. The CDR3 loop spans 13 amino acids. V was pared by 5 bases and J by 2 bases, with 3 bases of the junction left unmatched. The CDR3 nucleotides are TGTGCCAGCAGCCGGGACAGAACCTACGAGCAGTACTTC. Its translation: CASSRDRTYEQYF. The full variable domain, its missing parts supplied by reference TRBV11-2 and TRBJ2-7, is EAGVAQSPRYKIIEKRQSVAFWCNPISGHATLYWYQQILGQGPKLLIQFQNNGVVDDSQLPKDRFSAERLKGVDSTLKIQPAKLEDSAVYLCASSRDRTYEQYFGPGTRLTVT.

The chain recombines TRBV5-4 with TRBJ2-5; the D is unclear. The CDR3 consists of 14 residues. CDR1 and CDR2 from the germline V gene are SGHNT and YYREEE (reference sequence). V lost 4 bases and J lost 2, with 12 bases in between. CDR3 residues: CASSGETEQETQYF. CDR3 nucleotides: TGTGCCAGCAGCGGCGAGACGGAACAAGAGACCCAGTACTTC.